This is a list of T cell receptor beta chains from one sample in a study of blood T cell repertoires in COVID-19. This table comes from immunoSEQ multiplex PCR, and its TCRdb copy is limited to in-frame clones, with some not included. This sample yields about 320,000 clones, of which more than 90% are seen a single time; 3.5% to 5% belongs to the top ten. Sequencing used PBMCs or T cells enriched from blood (not recorded which). The receptors originated from a woman younger than 45 who had been exposed to COVID-19. CDR3s include the opening cysteine and the closing phenylalanine or tryptophan. D genes are given only for firm matches.

D gene	V gene	CDR3 length	J gene	CDR3 protein
.	TRBV14	14	TRBJ2-1	CASSQFNSYNEQFF
TRBD1	TRBV11-2	13	TRBJ1-2	CASSSTGGWGYTF
.	TRBV18	13	TRBJ2-5	CASSPREAETQYF
TRBD1	TRBV5-4	15	TRBJ1-4	CASSSGQATNEKLFF
TRBD1	TRBV6-5	14	TRBJ1-6	CASSRQGGNSPLHF
.	TRBV7-9	15	TRBJ2-3	CASSVIADGTDTQYF
.	TRBV3-1/TRBV3-2	13	TRBJ1-2	CASSQGKVAGYTF
TRBD1	TRBV2	15	TRBJ1-5	CASSEALTGGQPQHF
.	TRBV5-6	17	TRBJ1-5	CASSARESKYSNQPQHF
.	TRBV4-1	13	TRBJ1-2	CASSQDRGWDYTF
TRBD2	TRBV4-3	16	TRBJ2-2	CASSLGLAGFSGELFF
.	TRBV9	15	TRBJ1-3	CASSVGAFSGNTIYF
TRBD2	TRBV4-1	17	TRBJ2-7	CASSQLTGLAEPYEQYF
.	TRBV11-3	15	TRBJ1-4	CASSPHSWTNEKLFF
TRBD2	TRBV9	15	TRBJ2-3	CASSPRGGRTDTQYF
.	TRBV7-8	16	TRBJ2-3	CASTIGGLTSTDTQYF
TRBD1	TRBV2	13	TRBJ1-1	CASSGQGNTEAFF
.	TRBV6-5	15	TRBJ2-5	CASSYYISGGETQYF
.	TRBV7-7	13	TRBJ2-5	CASSRDRQETQYF
TRBD1	TRBV7-9	14	TRBJ1-4	CAGGTGGANEKLFF
TRBD2	TRBV13	17	TRBJ2-1	CASSAGSGGAWSGEQFF
.	TRBV27	12	TRBJ1-6	CASGLQDSPLHF
TRBD2	TRBV5-4	16	TRBJ2-5	CASSSRLAGAQETQYF
.	TRBV7-2	12	TRBJ1-2	CASSFRQSGYTF
TRBD1	TRBV9	15	TRBJ2-2	CASSRQGTNTGELFF
TRBD1	TRBV9	17	TRBJ1-2	CASSPHAGTGLHYGYTF
TRBD1	TRBV9	12	TRBJ2-7	CASSPDRSEQYF
TRBD2	TRBV6-1	16	TRBJ2-1	CASSASGGWLYNEQFF
TRBD1	TRBV5-1	17	TRBJ1-6	CASSLGPIGTGKSPLHF
.	TRBV3-1/TRBV3-2	14	TRBJ1-2	CASSRPTGNYGYTF
TRBD1	TRBV24-1	15	TRBJ2-5	CATSDPQGAGETQYF
.	TRBV7-3	13	TRBJ2-5	CASSLQGPETQYF
.	TRBV7-9	15	TRBJ2-2	CASSFRQANTGELFF
TRBD1	TRBV6-5	14	TRBJ1-2	CASSYSLGQGAFLF
.	TRBV7-8	15	TRBJ1-5	CASSPMRLSNQPQHF
.	TRBV5-1	13	TRBJ1-1	CASSFDTNTEAFF
TRBD1	TRBV10-3	16	TRBJ1-2	CAISETGGAQDYGYTF
TRBD1	TRBV18	17	TRBJ2-3	CASSPYRGDPSTDTQYF
.	TRBV5-4	15	TRBJ1-2	CASSIPGAPSYGYTF
TRBD1	TRBV6-5	14	TRBJ1-2	CASYGRGRGYGYTF
.	TRBV11-1	15	TRBJ2-7	CASSFVRGVFSEQYF
.	TRBV6-6	15	TRBJ1-3	CASERDLEVGNTIYF
TRBD2	TRBV24-1	18	TRBJ2-3	CATRGTSGGQRYTDTQYF